A selection of T cell receptor beta chains follows, all from one sample in a study of T cell responses to AZD1222 COVID-19 vaccine. The method was immunoSEQ multiplex PCR; TCRdb's version includes in-frame clones alone and lacks a portion of them. The sample records around 100,000 clones, over 70% being singletons. Sequenced here: peripheral blood, sampled on day 0 of AZD1222 vaccination. The receptors derive from an adult in good health. The CDR3 runs from the conserved cysteine through the conserved F or W. The order of the fields is J gene, clone size, D gene, V gene, CDR3 DNA, CDR3 protein. The D gene is left open where the match is weak. A row's size may be missing; if present it is once, few, many or a size class.

j_call: TRBJ1-1; clone_size: once; d_call: .; v_call: TRBV18; cdr3_nt: TGTGCCAGCTCACCATCTAGCAGGGGTGACACTGAAGCTTTCTTT; cdr3_aa: CASSPSSRGDTEAFF
j_call: TRBJ2-7; clone_size: .; d_call: .; v_call: TRBV7-2; cdr3_nt: TGTGCCAGCAGCTCTATATCGTCCGCCTACGAGCAGTACTTC; cdr3_aa: CASSSISSAYEQYF
j_call: TRBJ2-7; clone_size: few; d_call: TRBD2; v_call: TRBV10-3; cdr3_nt: TGTGCCATCAGAAGACTAGCGGACTCCTACGAGCAGTACTTC; cdr3_aa: CAIRRLADSYEQYF
j_call: TRBJ1-1; clone_size: .; d_call: .; v_call: TRBV12-3/TRBV12-4; cdr3_nt: TGTGCCAGCAACAATTTTAGGGCTGAAGCTTTCTTT; cdr3_aa: CASNNFRAEAFF
j_call: TRBJ1-2; clone_size: .; d_call: .; v_call: TRBV5-1; cdr3_nt: TGCGCCAGCAGCTTGTATTCTGGCGAGAACTATGGCTACACCTTC; cdr3_aa: CASSLYSGENYGYTF
j_call: TRBJ1-6; clone_size: .; d_call: .; v_call: TRBV28; cdr3_nt: TGTGCCAGCACCGGACCGACAGCCTCCTATAATTCACCCCTCCACTTT; cdr3_aa: CASTGPTASYNSPLHF
j_call: TRBJ2-1; clone_size: .; d_call: .; v_call: TRBV5-1; cdr3_nt: TGCGCCAGCAGCGTTCAGGGCTACAATGAGCAGTTCTTC; cdr3_aa: CASSVQGYNEQFF
j_call: TRBJ2-1; clone_size: few; d_call: .; v_call: TRBV6-2/TRBV6-3; cdr3_nt: TGTGCCAGCAGCCCCTTCGGAGGGTCCTACAATGAGCAGTTCTTC; cdr3_aa: CASSPFGGSYNEQFF
j_call: TRBJ1-6; clone_size: once; d_call: TRBD1; v_call: TRBV7-2; cdr3_nt: TGTGCCAGCAGCGGGGGGCCGGGACAGGGGACTTCACCCCTCCACTTT; cdr3_aa: CASSGGPGQGTSPLHF
j_call: TRBJ1-2; clone_size: .; d_call: .; v_call: TRBV5-1; cdr3_nt: TGCGCCAGCAGCGTAGATGGGGGGAACTATGGCTACACCTTC; cdr3_aa: CASSVDGGNYGYTF
j_call: TRBJ1-3; clone_size: .; d_call: .; v_call: TRBV28; cdr3_nt: TGTGCCAGTAGCATGGGTCCTGGAAACACCATATATTTT; cdr3_aa: CASSMGPGNTIYF
j_call: TRBJ1-5; clone_size: .; d_call: .; v_call: TRBV3-1/TRBV3-2; cdr3_nt: TGTGCCAGCAGCCAGGCTTGGGAAGGGCAGCCCCAGCATTTT; cdr3_aa: CASSQAWEGQPQHF
j_call: TRBJ2-4; clone_size: .; d_call: .; v_call: TRBV5-8; cdr3_nt: TGTGCCAGCAACATAAAGGCGCCATCGCTTTGGCCCAAAAACATTCAGTACTTC; cdr3_aa: CASNIKAPSLWPKNIQYF
j_call: TRBJ1-5; clone_size: few; d_call: .; v_call: TRBV7-2; cdr3_nt: TGTGCCAGCAGCTTAGTTAGCCAGGGAGGTCAGCCCCAGCATTTT; cdr3_aa: CASSLVSQGGQPQHF